The source of this TCR beta chain is a study of blood T cell repertoires in COVID-19. Study background: Samples representing acute and convalescent COVID-19 were sourced from the United States, Italy and Spain. Nucleic acid was either cDNA or gDNA, and it came from T cells, B-cell-depleted T cells, or PBMCs.

The CDR3 runs to 16 residues. Looked up from germline, CDR1 is KGHDR and CDR2 is SFDVKD. The V and J ends lost 3 bases and 2 bases respectively, with 15 bases between them. Methods used by the authors: Reference gene primer amplification gave nucleated cell count estimates. Using immunoSEQ multiplex PCR, the repertoire was profiled, and TCRdb retains in-frame clones only, with some absent. V and J calls and clone size are given by that table; D and trimming were obtained from the DNA. The sample lists about 220,000 clones, around 80% occurring once. This rearrangement joins TRBV24-1 to TRBJ2-5; tentatively, D is TRBD2 (6 bases). The origin of this receptor is a human donor in a cohort sampled during active COVID-19. Specimen: peripheral blood. CDR3 residues: CATSDRLSSEQETQYF. The CDR3 coding sequence is TGTGCCACCAGTGATAGGTTGTCTAGCGAACAAGAGACCCAGTACTTC.